The 20 T cell receptor beta chains reported below all come from one sample, sequenced in a study of T cell repertoires in cytomegalovirus infection. TCRdb redid the calling of the reads with MiXCR, one entry per CDR3 protein. The data contain about 400,000 distinct CDR3 sequences, less than 20% of them singletons. The sample consisted of PBMCs. All receptors come from a human donor in good health (CMV status not recorded). Some clones in this sample may be carry-over from other donors' samples.

V usage is TRBV20-1 and J usage is TRBJ1-2; D not certain. V was trimmed by 0 bases and J by 0 bases, leaving 20 bases between them. The CDR3 totals 18 residues. From germline, CDR1 is DFQATT and CDR2 SNEGSKA (reference sequence). The CDR3 here is CSARDSREVGWANYGYTF. The CDR3 DNA follows: TGCAGTGCTAGAGATTCAAGGGAAGTAGGGTGGGCTAACTATGGCTACACCTTC.

This clonotype was observed many times. V usage is TRBV11-2 and J usage is TRBJ1-5; 10 nucleotides match TRBD1. Germline V gives CDR1 SGHAT, CDR2 FQNNGV. The CDR3 runs 18 residues. Losses at the gene ends were 5 bases for V and 6 bases for J; bases not matched to a gene: 16. The CDR3 nucleotides read TGTGCCAGCAGCCTGGGGACAGGGGCTTACGACGGAGGTCAGCCCCAGCATTTT. Its translation: CASSLGTGAYDGGQPQHF.

This clonotype showed up many times. The chain couples TRBV20-1 to TRBJ2-1, with D unclear. CDR1 and CDR2 from the germline V gene are DFQATT and SNEGSKA (reference sequence). V gave up 3 bases and J gave up 9 bases, with 12 bases separating them. The CDR3 runs 12 residues. The CDR3 region is CSASFQGIEQFF. In DNA form, the CDR3 reads TGCAGTGCTAGTTTTCAAGGGATTGAGCAGTTCTTC.

V gene TRBV6-5 combines with J gene TRBJ1-6; the D is unclear. V lost 0 bases and J lost 13, with 13 bases in between. The CDR3 has 14 residues. CDR1 is MNHEY and CDR2 is SVGAGI in the germline V gene. The CDR3 DNA reads as TGTGCCAGCAGTTACTCCAACGGTCGGGCTCCCCTCCACTTT. Protein sequence: CASSYSNGRAPLHF.

The chain links TRBV12-3 or TRBV12-4 to TRBJ2-2; TRBD1 matches at 9 bases. The CDR3 loop spans 15 amino acids. Germline trimming cut 6 bases from V and 2 bases from J; bases unmatched to any gene: 4. For the CDR3, the DNA is TGTGCCAGCAGCAAACAGGGGGCAAACACCGGGGAGCTGTTTTTT. This sequence encodes CASSKQGANTGELFF.

The V gene is TRBV28, the J gene TRBJ2-1, with D unclear. Germline V gene sequence: CDR1 MDHEN, CDR2 SYDVKM. Trimming stripped 6 bases from V and 2 bases from J, with 11 bases between. The CDR3 length is 14 residues. CDR3 region: CASRSTDAYNEQFF. In nucleotides, the CDR3 is TGTGCCAGCAGGTCAACGGACGCCTACAATGAGCAGTTCTTC. The full variable domain, with the rest looked up from reference TRBV28 and TRBJ2-1, is DVKVTQSSRYLVKRTGEKVFLECVQDMDHENMFWYRQDPGLGLRLIYFSYDVKMKEKGDIPEGYSVSREKKERFSLILESASTNQTSMYLCASRSTDAYNEQFFGPGTRLTVL.

In its sample, this clonotype was seen many times. The chain uses TRBV12-3 or TRBV12-4 and TRBJ2-3, with 9 bases aligning to TRBD1. V shed 5 bases, J shed 1 base, and the junction held 7 bases outside the gene matches. CDR3 length: 16 amino acids. In DNA, the CDR3 is TGTGCCAGCAGTGGGGGGACAGGGCGAGGCACAGATACGCAGTATTTT. This codes for CASSGGTGRGTDTQYF.

The genes are TRBV7-2 and TRBJ1-2; D gene uncertain. Trimming removed 7 bases at V and 1 base at J, with 16 bases between. The CDR3 is 15 amino acids. CDR1 and CDR2 from the germline V gene are SGHTA and FQGNSA. As DNA, the CDR3 is TGTGCCAGCACCCCTGATTTAGGGATTAACTATGGCTACACCTTC. Its translation: CASTPDLGINYGYTF.

This clonotype was seen a few times. The rearrangement uses TRBV3-1 and TRBJ1-6; D gene ambiguous. The CDR3 extends over 13 amino acids. The V end lost 0 bases, the J end lost 9 bases, and 6 bases lay between the germline ends. Germline V gene data show CDR1 as LGHDT and CDR2 as YNNKEL (reference sequence). CDR3 amino acids: CASSQEIGSPLHF. The CDR3 region has the DNA TGTGCCAGCAGCCAAGAAATTGGTTCACCCCTCCACTTT. The variable domain in full, completed from reference TRBV3-1 and TRBJ1-6, reads DTAVSQTPKYLVTQMGNDKSIKCEQNLGHDTMYWYKQDSKKFLKIMFSYNNKELIINETVPNRFSPKSPDKAHLNLHINSLELGDSAVYFCASSQEIGSPLHFGNGTRLTVT.

This clonotype showed up many times. This chain connects TRBV28 to TRBJ2-1; D gene uncertain. The ends were cut back, 8 bases at V and 6 bases at J, with 11 bases in the middle. This CDR3 is 12 amino acids long. The germline CDR1 and CDR2 sequences are MDHEN and SYDVKM. This chain's CDR3 is CASEALGNEQFF. In DNA form, the CDR3 reads TGTGCCAGCGAGGCGCTGGGCAATGAGCAGTTCTTC.

The chain carries TRBV4-1 and TRBJ2-3, with D possibly being TRBD1 or TRBD2 (5 bases each). The CDR3 loop spans 16 amino acids. Germline CDR1 reads MGHRA; CDR2 reads YSYEKL. Trimming removed 4 bases at V and 5 bases at J, with 19 bases between. CDR3 sequence: CASSPRVQGGGDTQYF. The DNA of the CDR3 is TGCGCCAGCAGCCCCAGAGTCCAGGGTGGAGGAGATACGCAGTATTTT.

The chain uses TRBV6-2 or TRBV6-3 and TRBJ2-7; no clear D gene. The CDR3 covers 12 residues. The germline V gene has CDR1 MNHEY and CDR2 SVGEGT. Deletions cut 5 bases from V and 5 bases from J, with 10 bases between. CDR3 DNA: TGTGCCAGCAGTCCCAGGCGCCACGAGCAGTACTTC. Protein: CASSPRRHEQYF.

The CDR3 region is CASSPRSGGSSYEQYF. The CDR3 nucleotides read TGTGCCAGCAGCCCAAGATCGGGGGGGAGCTCCTACGAGCAGTACTTC. V usage is TRBV11-2 and J usage is TRBJ2-7, with 8 bases identical to TRBD2. CDR1 SGHAT and CDR2 FQNNGV come from the germline V gene. With V trimmed by 5 bases and J by 0 bases, 9 bases remained unmatched. This CDR3 has 16 amino acids.

In this sample, this clonotype turned up a few times. The CDR3 coding sequence is TGTGCCAGCAGTGTGGCTTATGGTTTAGCTAACTATGGCTACACCTTC. This sequence encodes CASSVAYGLANYGYTF. The chain couples TRBV2 to TRBJ1-2, with D unresolved. V lost 4 bases, J lost 0 bases, and 15 bases lay in between. This CDR3 spans 16 amino acids. Per the germline V gene, CDR1 is SNHLY and CDR2 is FYNNEI.

The genes are TRBV5-4 and TRBJ2-7; 10 bases fit TRBD1. The CDR3 runs 14 residues. With V trimmed by 4 bases and J by 5 bases, 6 bases remained unmatched. Germline V gene data show CDR1 as SGHNT and CDR2 as YYREEE (reference sequence). The CDR3 here is CASSARDRGDEQYF. The CDR3 DNA reads TGTGCCAGCAGCGCGAGGGACAGGGGCGACGAGCAGTACTTC. Variable domain in full (rest from reference TRBV5-4 and TRBJ2-7): ETGVTQSPTHLIKTRGQQVTLRCSSQSGHNTVSWYQQALGQGPQFIFQYYREEENGRGNFPPRFSGLQFPNYSSELNVNALELDDSALYLCASSARDRGDEQYFGPGTRLTVT.

This clonotype was seen a few times. The chain uses TRBV5-4 and TRBJ2-3; the match to TRBD2 covers 9 bases. The V segment lost 4 bases and the J segment 2 bases; nucleotides outside the gene matches: 5. The CDR3 runs to 15 residues. Per germline, CDR1 SGHNT and CDR2 YYREEE (reference sequence). CDR3 residues: CASSNAGGDTDTQYF. CDR3 nucleotides: TGTGCCAGCAGCAATGCGGGGGGGGACACAGATACGCAGTATTTT. Complete variable domain (other parts from reference TRBV5-4 and TRBJ2-3): ETGVTQSPTHLIKTRGQQVTLRCSSQSGHNTVSWYQQALGQGPQFIFQYYREEENGRGNFPPRFSGLQFPNYSSELNVNALELDDSALYLCASSNAGGDTDTQYFGPGTRLTVL.

The sample holds many counts of this clonotype. DNA for the CDR3: TGTGCCAGCAGCTTAGAGGGGACTAGCGGGTGGGCTACGGGGCAGTACTTC. Translated, it gives CASSLEGTSGWATGQYF. This chain links TRBV7-2 with TRBJ2-7; TRBD2 matches 12 bases. Looked up from germline, CDR1 is SGHTA and CDR2 is FQGNSA. This CDR3 region has 17 residues. The V segment lost 1 base and the J segment 9 bases; nucleotides outside the gene matches: 13.

This clonotype has a handful of counts. The chain combines TRBV2 with TRBJ1-5; D perhaps matches TRBD1 (5 bases). V shed 4 bases and J shed 5 bases, with 15 bases lying between them. The CDR3 spans 15 residues. Germline CDR1 and CDR2: SNHLY and FYNNEI. CDR3 protein: CASSAGTGEYQPQHF. The CDR3 region has the DNA TGTGCCAGCAGTGCCGGGACGGGGGAATATCAGCCCCAGCATTTT.

J is TRBJ2-3 and V is TRBV6-5, with D uncertain. Trimming took 2 bases from V and 6 from J, leaving 12 bases between them. Germline V CDR1 and CDR2: MNHEY, SVGAGI. This CDR3 is built from 14 residues. CDR3 protein: CASSYAFSRDTQYF. In DNA form, the CDR3 reads TGTGCCAGCAGTTACGCCTTCTCGCGGGATACGCAGTATTTT.

There are many counts of this clonotype. The chain links TRBV12-3 or TRBV12-4 to TRBJ1-4; 7 bases match TRBD1. J lost 4 bases, V lost 1 base, and 3 bases had no gene match. The CDR3 covers 15 residues. This CDR3 is CASSLGDRSNEKLFF. The CDR3, as DNA: TGTGCCAGCAGTTTAGGGGACAGAAGTAATGAAAAACTGTTTTTT.